This T cell receptor (beta chain) was sequenced for a study of low-dose radiotherapy and immunotherapy resistance in tumors (dated by TCRdb to 2021 to 2024). About the study as a whole: Cohort 1 received 0.5 Gy per fraction every 2 weeks, with a prescribed total PTV dose of 6.5 Gy. No randomization into treatment groups was done for the people taking part in the trial. For Cohort 2, the dose was 1 Gy per fraction given every two weeks, adding up to 13 Gy in total across 26 weeks. Every two weeks, patients got intravenous cyclophosphamide at 200 mg/m2, given one day ahead of each radiation and immunotherapy administration. Eight patients were included in the translational analysis, namely three from the first dose cohort plus the first five from the second dose cohort. Aspirin 300 mg was taken orally once daily by patients for four cycles, starting on cycle 1 day 1. Patients were given nivolumab as a 240 mg flat dose every two weeks and ipilimumab at 1 mg/kg every six weeks, with both drugs delivered intravenously.

V loses 4 bases of germline sequence and J loses 0 bases, and the interval between the two ends is 13 bases. Measured from the cysteine to the phenylalanine, the CDR3 is 15 residues long. Here the CDR3 DNA is all that survives: 45 bases in frame from base 1. CDR1 and CDR2, looked up from the germline V gene, are SGHRS and YFSETQ. Details on this clonotype: Its antigen is unknown. One base away there is no much larger clone; base qualities are not given.

The label giving this sample's time point can be read as: before trial treatment. Donors were enrolled in RACIN, a single-arm phase I dose-escalation trial combining nivolumab, ipilimumab, aspirin, low-dose cyclophosphamide and low-dose radiotherapy. Patients with advanced, TIL-negative solid tumors were considered eligible. Sequencing relied on an Illumina HiSeq 2500. First-strand cDNA was synthesized with Superscript III and a set of TRAV- and TRBV-specific primers, covering both TCRalpha and TCRbeta chains. TCRs were amplified for 15 to 20 PCR cycles with Phusion, using a constant-region primer paired with the adapter attached to the V primers. Isolated mRNA was amplified with the MessageAmp II aRNA Amplification Kit, using an approximately 16-hour in vitro transcription at 37°C. mRNA for TCR sequencing was isolated with the Dynabeads mRNA DIRECT Purification Kit. Indexed Illumina adapters were added in a second Phusion PCR of about 26 cycles, and the PCR products were purified with AMPure XP beads. Under the source paper's analysis protocol: Custom Perl scripts pooled TCR sequences encoding the same protein, removed out-of-frame sequences and computed each clonotype's abundance. Any TCR sequence backed by just one read was left out of the analysis. Repertoire metrics included Shannon entropy, Gini index, clonality, richness, and frequency of TCRs shared between repertoires. The public reads were run again by TCRdb, first through fastp at Q25 and then through MiXCR, and only productive beta chains were kept. One record per CDR3 amino acid sequence lists the most common genes and DNA. The V and J calls and clone size are TCRdb's, not the authors'. A total of tens of thousands of distinct CDR3 sequences appear in this sample, roughly 30% of them only once. Approximately 12% of the sample rests with the top ten.

The clonotype was recovered from a female donor with ovarian cancer. The sequence is built from TRBV5-1 and TRBJ1-1; a tentative D match to TRBD1 spans 5 bases. Sample: PBMCs, taken before treatment. The DNA sequence is TGCGCCAGCAGCCCCATGACAGCTATGAACACTGAAGCTTTCTTT. Protein translation: CASSPMTAMNTEAFF.